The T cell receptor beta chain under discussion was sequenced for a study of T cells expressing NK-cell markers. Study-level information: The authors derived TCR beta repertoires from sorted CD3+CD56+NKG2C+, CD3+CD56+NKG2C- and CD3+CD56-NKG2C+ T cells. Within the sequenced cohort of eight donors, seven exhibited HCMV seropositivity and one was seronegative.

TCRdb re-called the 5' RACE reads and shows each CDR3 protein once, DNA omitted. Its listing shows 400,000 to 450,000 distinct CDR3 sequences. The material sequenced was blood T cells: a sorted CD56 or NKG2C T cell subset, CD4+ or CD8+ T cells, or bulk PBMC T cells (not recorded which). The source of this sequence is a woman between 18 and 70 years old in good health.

CDR3 amino acids: CASSPTEDTDTQYF. This chain uses TRBV18 with TRBJ2-3. Germline loops: CDR1 KGHSH, CDR2 LQKENI. The CDR3 length is 14 residues.